The 8 T cell receptor beta chains below come from one sample, sequenced in a study of blood T cell repertoires in COVID-19. The data were produced by immunoSEQ multiplex PCR, yet TCRdb's version contains in-frame clones alone and is incomplete. The table shows some 22,000 clones, with about nine tenths occurring only once. Material for sequencing was peripheral blood. The receptors were sampled from a human donor with active COVID-19. The donor label of this sample is uncertain.

The V and J genes are TRBV11-3 and TRBJ1-5; 7 nucleotides line up with TRBD1. Germline trimming cut 4 bases from V and 2 bases from J; bases unmatched to any gene: 14. This CDR3 has 18 amino acids. Germline lookup yields CDR1 SGHNT and CDR2 YENEEA. CDR3 bases: TGTGCCAGCAGCTCGGGTAGGGGGCCAGGGTACGGCAATCAGCCCCAGCATTTT. Translated: CASSSGRGPGYGNQPQHF.

This clone was seen a handful of times. The chain combines TRBV29-1 with TRBJ2-1, with TRBD1 matching over 7 bases. Germline V gene data show CDR1 as SQVTM and CDR2 as ANQGSEA. This CDR3 region has 14 residues. V gave up 6 bases and J gave up 5 bases; unmatched junction bases: 10. In DNA, the CDR3 is TGCAGCGTCTACAACAGGGGATTTAACAATGAGCAGTTCTTC. This sequence encodes CSVYNRGFNNEQFF.

The J gene is TRBJ1-2, the V gene TRBV19, with a possible D match to TRBD1 (6 bases). The CDR3 runs 15 residues. Deletions cut 3 bases from V and 4 bases from J, with 15 bases between. CDR1 is LNHDA, CDR2 SQIVND, per germline (reference sequence). CDR3 sequence reads: CASSIFGRRGYGYTF. In DNA form, the CDR3 reads TGTGCCAGTAGTATTTTTGGTCGCAGGGGCTATGGCTACACCTTC.

This chain connects TRBV5-8 to TRBJ2-2, with 7 bases fitting TRBD1. Unmatched junction bases numbered 3, after V lost 4 bases and J lost 0 bases. The CDR3 has 15 amino acids. The germline V gene has CDR1 SGHTS and CDR2 YDEGEE. This CDR3 reads CASSRGQSNTGELFF. CDR3 nucleotide sequence: TGTGCCAGCAGCAGGGGACAGTCGAACACCGGGGAGCTGTTTTTT.

This sequence joins TRBV7-9 and TRBJ2-6, with 7 bases matching TRBD2. V lost 8 bases, J lost 0 bases, and 16 bases stayed unmatched. The CDR3 is made up of 19 amino acids. Germline assignment: CDR1 SEHNR and CDR2 FQNEAQ (reference sequence). CDR3 nucleotides: TGTGCCAGCCATAATTCGGAGCGGGGCCTTTTCTCTGGGGCCAACGTCCTGACTTTC. This codes for CASHNSERGLFSGANVLTF.

The chain uses TRBV30 and TRBJ2-3, with 8 bases fitting TRBD2. CDR1 is GTSNPN, CDR2 SVGIG, per germline (reference sequence). This CDR3 is built from 15 residues. After removal of 1 base from V and 5 bases from J, the junction contained 8 bases not matched to a gene. DNA of the CDR3: TGTGCCTGGAGTGCCAGTAGCGGGGCCGGAGATACGCAGTATTTT. Its translation: CAWSASSGAGDTQYF.

The chain joins TRBV18 to TRBJ2-5; 9 nucleotides align to TRBD2. The ends lost 2 bases at V and 2 bases at J; junction bases unmatched: 9. Germline V CDR1 and CDR2: KGHSH, LQKENI. The CDR3 contains 17 residues. This CDR3 is CASSPVEGLANQETQYF. CDR3 nucleotides: TGTGCCAGCTCACCAGTAGAGGGACTAGCTAATCAAGAGACCCAGTACTTC.

The gene calls are TRBV10-1 and TRBJ2-2; 7 positions match TRBD2. The CDR3 spans 15 residues. J was trimmed by 7 bases and V by 2 bases; bases with no gene match: 7. Per the germline V gene, CDR1 is WNHNN and CDR2 is SYGVQD (reference sequence). CDR3 region: CASSENTAGSGELFF. In nucleotides, the CDR3 is TGCGCCAGCAGTGAGAACACAGCGGGGAGCGGGGAGCTGTTTTTT.